Shown below are 9 T cell receptor beta chains from a single sample sequenced in a study of blood T cell repertoires in COVID-19. Measured with immunoSEQ multiplex PCR; TCRdb has only the in-frame clones, and not every one. The profile covers 300,000 or so clones, with roughly 92% appearing a single time and 2% to 2.5% taken by the ten largest. Sample: peripheral blood. These receptors all stem from a woman in her thirties with COVID-19, enrolled during active disease.

This chain joins TRBV28 and TRBJ1-2, with D possibly being TRBD1 (6 bases). The CDR3 covers 14 residues. V shed 5 bases and J shed 3 bases, with 13 bases lying between them. Germline values: CDR1 MDHEN, CDR2 SYDVKM. CDR3 in DNA: TGTGCCAGCAGTCAGGGGAGGGAGGACTATGGCTACACCTTC. Translated, it gives CASSQGREDYGYTF.

The gene calls are TRBV11-3 and TRBJ2-1, with 7 bases fitting TRBD1. CDR1 and CDR2 (germline): SGHNT, YENEEA. The CDR3 totals 20 residues. Unmatched junction bases numbered 14, after V lost 0 bases and J lost 0 bases. CDR3 DNA: TGTGCCAGCAGCTTAGACGGGGCCACCTTGACAGGGACCTCCTACAATGAGCAGTTCTTC. This translates into CASSLDGATLTGTSYNEQFF.

The V and J genes are TRBV15 and TRBJ1-2; D not resolved. The V gene's germline CDR1 is LNHNV and CDR2 YYDKDF (reference sequence). With 0 bases removed from V and 5 bases from J, the gap between germline ends came to 13 bases. The CDR3 length is 15 residues. In DNA, the CDR3 is TGTGCCACCAGCAGAGAAATAGTGGCACAGTATGGCTACACCTTC. This sequence encodes CATSREIVAQYGYTF. Full variable domain (missing parts from reference TRBV15 and TRBJ1-2): DAMVIQNPRYQVTQFGKPVTLSCSQTLNHNVMYWYQQKSSQAPKLLFHYYDKDFNNEADTPDNFQSRRPNTSFCFLDIRSPGLGDTAMYLCATSREIVAQYGYTFGSGTRLTVV.

This chain connects TRBV11-2 to TRBJ2-5, with TRBD1 matching over 12 bases. CDR1 and CDR2 (germline): SGHAT, FQNNGV. Germline trimming cut 0 bases from V and 5 bases from J; bases unmatched to any gene: 10. CDR3 length: 18 amino acids. The CDR3 DNA is TGTGCCAGCAGCTTAGATTCTACAGGGACAGGGGGCCGGGAGACCCAGTACTTC. Translated, it gives CASSLDSTGTGGRETQYF. Based on the CDR3 plus reference TRBV11-2 and TRBJ2-5, the full variable domain is EAGVAQSPRYKIIEKRQSVAFWCNPISGHATLYWYQQILGQGPKLLIQFQNNGVVDDSQLPKDRFSAERLKGVDSTLKIQPAKLEDSAVYLCASSLDSTGTGGRETQYFGPGTRLLVL.

The CDR3 sequence: CASSPSSGYEQYF. CDR3 sequence (DNA): TGTGCCAGCAGCCCCAGTAGCGGGTACGAGCAGTACTTC. The gene calls are TRBV7-9 and TRBJ2-7, with 7 nucleotides matching TRBD2. The germline gives CDR1 SEHNR, CDR2 FQNEAQ (reference sequence). The CDR3 is 13 amino acids. V dropped 5 bases and J dropped 4; count of bases not matched to a gene: 5.

V and J are TRBV6-6 and TRBJ2-7, with 7 bases identical to TRBD2. CDR1 and CDR2 (germline): MNHNY, SVGAGI (reference sequence). There are 13 residues in the CDR3. The V segment lost 4 bases and the J segment 6 bases; nucleotides outside the gene matches: 6. CDR3 bases: TGTGCCAGCAGTTCCCCTACTAGCGCCGAGCAGTACTTC. It specifies CASSSPTSAEQYF.

The chain links TRBV11-2 to TRBJ1-1; TRBD1 might be the D (6 bases). Trimming stripped 4 bases from V and 3 bases from J, with 21 bases between. Germline CDR1 reads SGHAT; CDR2 reads FQNNGV. The CDR3 covers 17 residues. The CDR3: CASSSWTTQGFDTEAFF. Here the CDR3 DNA reads TGTGCCAGCAGCTCCTGGACAACCCAGGGGTTCGACACTGAAGCTTTCTTT.

This chain uses TRBV2 with TRBJ2-7, with TRBD2 identical over 10 bases. Germline assignment: CDR1 SNHLY and CDR2 FYNNEI. With V trimmed by 7 bases and J by 3 bases, 6 bases remained unmatched. The CDR3 is 14 amino acids. The CDR3 DNA is TGTGCCAGCAAGACCGGGACTAGCGTCTACGAGCAGTACTTC. Translated, it gives CASKTGTSVYEQYF.

The gene calls are TRBV7-8 and TRBJ2-7; 10 bases match TRBD1. CDR3 length: 14 residues. Germline-derived CDR1 and CDR2 are SGHVS and FQNEAQ. The V gene end was trimmed by 5 bases and the J gene end by 1 base; junction bases not matched to a gene: 2. The chain's CDR3 is CASSRDRGSYEQYF. The CDR3 DNA reads as TGTGCCAGCAGCCGGGACAGGGGATCCTACGAGCAGTACTTC.